This T cell receptor beta chain comes out of a study of blood T cell repertoires in COVID-19. V trimming: 5 bases; J trimming: 5 bases; junction bases outside the gene matches: 13. The CDR3 runs to 17 residues. Germline lookup yields CDR1 SGHRS and CDR2 YFSETQ. TCRdb's copy holds only in-frame clones and misses some; the assay was immunoSEQ multiplex PCR. The sample shows 190,000 or so clones, 78% of them seen only once. Sequencing was performed on peripheral blood. This clonotype was obtained from an elderly woman with active or convalescent COVID-19. This chain joins TRBV5-1 and TRBJ2-1; 10 bases fit TRBD2. The CDR3: CASSLWVSGGRDNEQFF. CDR3 DNA sequence: TGCGCCAGCAGTTTGTGGGTTAGCGGGGGGCGAGACAATGAGCAGTTCTTC.